The source of this T cell receptor beta chain is a study of OX40 agonist ivuxolimab in advanced cancers. Study-wide context: The patients' treatment was ivuxolimab, an agonistic anti-OX40 (CD134) antibody. Age averaged 60 years (range roughly 20 to 90), and 82.7% were male. Broader study findings: Both blood CD4+ and CD8+ T cells showed clonal growth by week 6 at 0.1 to 3.0 mg/kg. People who partly responded at 0.1-3.0 mg/kg had some of the least clonal expansion seen.

The assay was immunoSEQ multiplex PCR, and TCRdb's table has in-frame clones only and misses some. The sample yields about 60,000 clones, about 90% seen once. Trimming stripped 1 base from V and 7 bases from J, with 10 bases between. This CDR3 is 13 amino acids long. Germline V gene lookup returns CDR1 SEHNR and CDR2 FQNEAQ (reference sequence). About this clone itself: The antigen remains undetermined.

This receptor was taken from an adult with an advanced solid tumor such as melanoma, head and neck, liver or kidney cancer. The sample was CD4+ or CD8+ T cells sorted from blood, taken in a trial of the OX40 agonist ivuxolimab. The chain joins TRBV7-9 to TRBJ2-5, with D uncertain. CDR3 sequence reads: CASSLVTGGTQYF. The CDR3 DNA is TGTGCCAGCAGCTTAGTTACGGGTGGGACCCAGTACTTC. Together with reference TRBV7-9 and TRBJ2-5, the CDR3 gives the full variable domain: DTGVSQNPRHKITKRGQNVTFRCDPISEHNRLYWYRQTLGQGPEFLTYFQNEAQLEKSRLLSDRFSAERPKGSFSTLEIQRTEQGDSAMYLCASSLVTGGTQYFGPGTRLLVL.